A selection of T cell receptor beta chains follows, all from one sample in a study of blood T cells in healthy people across ages. TCRdb re-analysed the 5' RACE reads in MiXCR, keeping a single row per CDR3 protein. Of over a million distinct CDR3 sequences in the sample, roughly 45% were seen once. Sequenced sample: blood. The receptors were gathered from a woman aged 18 to 35 in good health. Both conserved end residues are part of each CDR3. A D gene is named only where the DNA matches it firmly. Where a row states a size, it is once, few, many or the class of an expanded clone; other rows omit it.

V	J	size	D	CDR3	DNA
TRBV4-1	TRBJ2-1	few	TRBD2	CASSQGTSSGAYNEQFF	TGCGCCAGCAGCCAAGGGACGTCCAGCGGGGCCTACAATGAGCAGTTCTTC
TRBV20-1	TRBJ2-7	few	.	CSARSSLSSSYEQYF	TGCAGTGCTAGATCTAGCTTATCGAGCTCCTACGAGCAGTACTTC
TRBV20-1	TRBJ1-1	.	.	CSPSRGGGTEAFF	TGCAGTCCAAGTAGGGGGGGAGGCACTGAAGCTTTCTTT
TRBV7-2	TRBJ2-7	few	.	CASSFAGSYYEQYF	TGTGCCAGCAGCTTCGCAGGGAGTTACTACGAGCAGTACTTC
TRBV20-1	TRBJ2-1	.	TRBD2	CSASSGGAHEQFF	TGCAGTGCTAGCAGCGGGGGGGCCCATGAGCAGTTCTTC
TRBV9	TRBJ2-3	once	.	CASSVGNREGTQYF	TGTGCCAGCAGCGTGGGAAACAGGGAGGGTACGCAGTATTTT
TRBV29-1	TRBJ2-5	few	.	CSVEPAGAETQYF	TGCAGCGTTGAACCGGCGGGGGCGGAGACCCAGTACTTC
TRBV9	TRBJ2-3	.	.	CASSVAEGADTQYF	TGTGCCAGCAGCGTAGCGGAGGGGGCAGATACGCAGTATTTT
TRBV12-3/TRBV12-4	TRBJ2-3	.	TRBD2	CASRAGLASTDTQYF	TGTGCCAGCAGGGCGGGACTAGCGAGCACAGATACGCAGTATTTT
TRBV20-1	TRBJ2-3	.	TRBD1	CSAAPTGPSTDTQYF	TGCAGTGCTGCACCGACAGGGCCGAGCACAGATACGCAGTATTTT
TRBV20-1	TRBJ2-1	.	.	CSPARAGSDNEQFF	TGCAGTCCTGCGCGAGCAGGGTCGGACAATGAGCAGTTCTTC
TRBV5-1	TRBJ2-3	.	TRBD2	CASSLLAEGGTDTQYF	TGCGCCAGCAGCTTACTAGCGGAGGGGGGCACAGATACGCAGTATTTT
TRBV28	TRBJ1-4	.	.	CASRQPNEKLFF	TGTGCCAGCAGGCAGCCTAATGAAAAACTGTTTTTT
TRBV5-1	TRBJ1-1	few	TRBD1	CATVAGGARAFF	TGCGCCACCGTAGCAGGGGGCGCGCGGGCTTTCTTT
TRBV10-3	TRBJ1-6	few	TRBD1	CAIRTGTGGEPLHF	TGTGCCATCAGGACCGGGACAGGGGGCGAACCCCTCCACTTT
TRBV27	TRBJ2-3	.	TRBD2	CASSLAPSGGAGTQYF	TGTGCCAGCAGTTTAGCCCCTAGCGGGGGGGCCGGTACGCAGTATTTT
TRBV14	TRBJ1-5	.	.	CASSQGGFGNQPQHF	TGTGCCAGCAGCCAAGGGGGCTTTGGCAATCAGCCCCAGCATTTT
TRBV28	TRBJ1-5	few	.	CASSSTVSNQPQHF	TGTGCCAGCAGTTCTACAGTTAGCAATCAGCCCCAGCATTTT
TRBV18	TRBJ2-1	many	.	CASSPPGSYNEQFF	TGCGCCAGCAGCCCCCCCGGCTCCTACAATGAGCAGTTCTTC
TRBV5-1	TRBJ2-7	.	.	CASSLVPGRFNYEQYF	TGCGCCAGCAGCTTGGTGCCAGGGCGTTTCAACTACGAGCAGTACTTC
TRBV9	TRBJ2-2	.	TRBD2	CASSVVASGRGTGELFF	TGTGCCAGCAGCGTAGTAGCAAGCGGGAGAGGAACCGGGGAGCTGTTTTTT
TRBV6-6	TRBJ2-7	.	TRBD1	CASSYTTGKSYEQYF	TGTGCCAGCAGTTACACGACAGGGAAGTCCTACGAGCAGTACTTC
TRBV10-3	TRBJ2-5	few	TRBD2	CAISEGREGIETQYF	TGTGCCATCAGTGAGGGGCGGGAGGGCATCGAGACCCAGTACTTC
TRBV6-1	TRBJ2-7	few	.	CASSEWGKGTYEQYF	TGTGCCAGCAGTGAATGGGGCAAGGGTACCTACGAGCAGTACTTC
TRBV10-3	TRBJ2-7	.	.	CAISDSTGQSYNEQYF	TGTGCCATCAGTGATAGCACAGGTCAGTCCTACAATGAGCAGTACTTC
TRBV10-2	TRBJ1-2	.	TRBD1	CASSDFPQGAGYGYTF	TGCGCCAGCAGTGACTTCCCACAGGGGGCCGGCTATGGCTACACCTTC
TRBV20-1	TRBJ1-4	few	.	CSARDNSQGLREKLFF	TGCAGTGCTAGGGACAACTCACAGGGACTTCGTGAAAAACTGTTTTTT
TRBV4-1	TRBJ1-2	few	.	CASSPSSASNYGYTF	TGCGCCAGCAGCCCCTCTTCAGCATCTAACTATGGCTACACCTTC
TRBV10-3	TRBJ2-2	.	TRBD1	CAISGQGEDTGELFF	TGTGCCATCAGTGGACAGGGGGAGGACACCGGGGAGCTGTTTTTT
TRBV7-9	TRBJ2-1	.	.	CASSLARGPPDNEQFF	TGTGCCAGCAGCTTAGCCAGGGGCCCCCCGGACAATGAGCAGTTCTTC
TRBV6-1	TRBJ1-1	.	.	CASSEDRGVYEAFF	TGTGCCAGCAGTGAAGATCGGGGGGTGTATGAAGCTTTCTTT
TRBV29-1	TRBJ2-3	many	.	CSVAGLPRADTQYF	TGCAGCGTTGCGGGTCTCCCGAGGGCAGATACGCAGTATTTT
TRBV6-2/TRBV6-3	TRBJ2-7	.	TRBD1	CASSYPGQGVYEQYF	TGTGCCAGCAGTTACCCCGGACAGGGAGTTTACGAGCAGTACTTC